The entry that follows covers one T cell receptor (beta chain) sequence. Its cognate antigen is unknown. The data stem from a study of post-analysis software for immune sequencing data. cDNA libraries for TCR beta contained unique molecular identifiers. Each CDR3 protein gets one entry after TCRdb re-called the PCR reads with MiXCR. The sample lists over 700,000 distinct CDR3 sequences, less than 35% occurring once. Study observations and caveats: Roughly 5 TRBV segments were significantly more frequent in patients than in controls. TRBV5-6, TRBV5-1 and TRBV20-1 were among these segments. Strong same-batch co-clustering of samples appeared with F measure clustering.

CDR1 MNHEY and CDR2 SMNVEV come from the germline V gene (reference sequence). V lost 6 bases to trimming and J lost 6 bases; unmatched junction nucleotides: 10. The CDR3 spans 16 residues. Sequenced input: blood. V usage is TRBV27 and J usage is TRBJ1-5; 11 bases are a match to TRBD1. The TCR originated in a girl aged 10 to 17 with multiple sclerosis. This chain's CDR3 is CASSQVGTGGVQPQHF. The CDR3 nucleotides are TGTGCCAGCAGCCAAGTCGGGACAGGGGGTGTTCAGCCCCAGCATTTT.